This TCR beta chain was recovered during a study of identical twins. Study findings and constraints: Fewer insertions were carried by abundant cord blood beta clonotypes, but none was seen in memory repertoires.

MiXCR, applied by TCRdb to the 5' RACE reads, yields one record per CDR3 protein. This sample yields 350,000 to 500,000 distinct CDR3 sequences, of which around 20% are seen a single time; more than 10% belongs to the top ten. Germline CDR1 SGHTA, CDR2 FQGNSA. This CDR3 contains 14 residues. Concerning this clonotype itself: Its cognate antigen is unknown. One junction end disagrees with the germline gene, perhaps due to a read error.

This clonotype was obtained from a man aged 45-60 years in good health. Sequenced: naive T cells sorted from blood. V and J are TRBV7-2 and TRBJ2-3, with TRBD2 matching over 9 bases. In DNA, the CDR3 is TGTGCCGGCAGTATAGCGGGAGCCCCAGATACGCAGTATTTT. This translates into CAGSIAGAPDTQYF.